This TCR beta chain appears in the sequencing data of a study of shared clonotypes between healthy human individuals. Concerning this clone itself: Its antigen is still unknown.

Original handling: Junction-only sequences produced by ImmunoSEQ had no quality scores, so filtering differed. Produced via immunoSEQ multiplex PCR; TCRdb's table is partial and in-frame only. V, J and clone size reflect that table, while D and trimming were determined from the DNA. The sample carries 2 million to 3 million clones, 80% to 95% recorded once. Study-level results: Naive CD4 clonotype sharing across several donors was about 5.3%.

The TCR sequence derives from a young man in good health. Some clones in this sample may be carry-over from other donors' samples. Sequenced: naive CD4+ T cells from PBMCs. Noted subset: CD45RA+ positively selected.

The CDR3 region has the DNA TGTGCCACCAGCAGGGGAGTGCAGGGTACCGGGGAGCTGTTTTTT. This sequence encodes CATSRGVQGTGELFF. This chain joins TRBV15 and TRBJ2-2; D may match TRBD1 or TRBD2 (5 bases each). The CDR3 sequence is 15 residues long. V was cut by 3 bases and J by 5 bases, with 13 bases left in between. Germline lookup yields CDR1 LNHNV and CDR2 YYDKDF (reference sequence).